A selection of T cell receptor beta chains follows, all from one sample in a study of breast tumors, draining lymph nodes, adjacent tissues. TCRdb reprocessed the multiplex PCR reads with MiXCR, giving one entry per CDR3 protein. The sample has 150,000 to 200,000 distinct CDR3 sequences, roughly a third seen once. Sample: axillary lymph node tissue. The source is a female donor with breast cancer. Some clones in this sample may be carry-over from other donors' samples. The CDR3 runs from the conserved cysteine through the conserved F or W. The order of the fields is CDR3 length, D gene, clone size, J gene, V gene, CDR3 DNA, CDR3 protein. The D gene is left open where the match is weak. Clone size is not always given. Where it is, it says once, few, many or a class for expanded clones.

cdr3_length: 17; d_call: TRBD1; clone_size: many; j_call: TRBJ1-4; v_call: TRBV20-1; cdr3_nt: TGCAGTGCTAGAGGACTGGACAGGGATTTGGGTATTGAAAAACTGTTTTTT; cdr3_aa: CSARGLDRDLGIEKLFF
cdr3_length: 15; d_call: TRBD1; clone_size: many; j_call: TRBJ2-1; v_call: TRBV5-6; cdr3_nt: TGTGCCAGCAGCTTCGGGACAGGCCCTTTGGGGGAGCAGTTCTTC; cdr3_aa: CASSFGTGPLGEQFF
cdr3_length: 14; d_call: TRBD1; clone_size: .; j_call: TRBJ1-5; v_call: TRBV11-2; cdr3_nt: TGTGCCAGCAGCTTAGTGGGGGGGACAGCCTACGAGCATTTT; cdr3_aa: CASSLVGGTAYEHF
cdr3_length: 12; d_call: TRBD1; clone_size: .; j_call: TRBJ1-2; v_call: TRBV29-1; cdr3_nt: TGCAGCGTCACAGGGGGCAACTATGGCTACACCTTC; cdr3_aa: CSVTGGNYGYTF
cdr3_length: 12; d_call: .; clone_size: .; j_call: TRBJ1-2; v_call: TRBV4-1; cdr3_nt: TGCGCCAGCAGCCAAGGAAACCATGGCTACACCTTC; cdr3_aa: CASSQGNHGYTF
cdr3_length: 15; d_call: .; clone_size: many; j_call: TRBJ2-6; v_call: TRBV7-9; cdr3_nt: TGTGCCAGCACCCTCTCCAGGTCTGGGGCCAACGTCCTGACTTTC; cdr3_aa: CASTLSRSGANVLTF
cdr3_length: 10; d_call: .; clone_size: .; j_call: TRBJ2-5; v_call: TRBV7-7; cdr3_nt: TGTGCTCCTGCCCAAGAGACCCAGTACTTC; cdr3_aa: CAPAQETQYF
cdr3_length: 12; d_call: .; clone_size: many; j_call: TRBJ2-1; v_call: TRBV10-3; cdr3_nt: TGTGCCATCAGTGGCGAGTTCAATGAGCAGTTCTTC; cdr3_aa: CAISGEFNEQFF
cdr3_length: 13; d_call: TRBD1; clone_size: many; j_call: TRBJ1-5; v_call: TRBV19; cdr3_nt: TGTGCCAGTAGAGGATCAGGGGGTCAGCCCCAGCATTTT; cdr3_aa: CASRGSGGQPQHF
cdr3_length: 17; d_call: .; clone_size: many; j_call: TRBJ1-6; v_call: TRBV7-8; cdr3_nt: TGTGCCAGCAGCTTACCCGCCGGGGCAGGGGTTAATTCACCCCTCCACTTT; cdr3_aa: CASSLPAGAGVNSPLHF
cdr3_length: 13; d_call: .; clone_size: many; j_call: TRBJ2-7; v_call: TRBV6-6; cdr3_nt: TGTGCCAGCAGTGGGAGGGGGGCCTACGAGCAGTACTTC; cdr3_aa: CASSGRGAYEQYF
cdr3_length: 14; d_call: .; clone_size: many; j_call: TRBJ2-1; v_call: TRBV7-3; cdr3_nt: TGTGCCAGCAGCTTAACGCCTTACGGGGGCGAGCAGTTCTTC; cdr3_aa: CASSLTPYGGEQFF
cdr3_length: 16; d_call: .; clone_size: .; j_call: TRBJ2-6; v_call: TRBV7-4; cdr3_nt: .; cdr3_aa: CASSGTTVLRANVLTF
cdr3_length: 16; d_call: TRBD1; clone_size: .; j_call: TRBJ2-7; v_call: TRBV7-2; cdr3_nt: TGTGCCAGCAGCCCCCGGGACAGGGGGAGCGCCTACGAGCAGTACTTC; cdr3_aa: CASSPRDRGSAYEQYF
cdr3_length: 13; d_call: .; clone_size: many; j_call: TRBJ1-2; v_call: TRBV12-3/TRBV12-4; cdr3_nt: TGTGCCAGCCGAGGTGGGAATAACTATGGCTACACCTTC; cdr3_aa: CASRGGNNYGYTF
cdr3_length: 15; d_call: .; clone_size: many; j_call: TRBJ2-3; v_call: TRBV3-1; cdr3_nt: TGTGCCAGCAGCCCAGGACTACTTAGCACAGATACGCAGTATTTT; cdr3_aa: CASSPGLLSTDTQYF
cdr3_length: 12; d_call: .; clone_size: .; j_call: TRBJ1-4; v_call: TRBV29-1; cdr3_nt: TGCAGCGTAGGGACGGCGACAGAAAAACTGTTTTTT; cdr3_aa: CSVGTATEKLFF
cdr3_length: 13; d_call: .; clone_size: many; j_call: TRBJ2-7; v_call: TRBV2; cdr3_nt: TGTGCCACCAAGGACGCGGCGACCTACGAGCAGTACTTC; cdr3_aa: CATKDAATYEQYF
cdr3_length: 16; d_call: TRBD2; clone_size: many; j_call: TRBJ2-2; v_call: TRBV6-5; cdr3_nt: TGTGCCAGCAGTTCCCTGGCGGGGGGGTACACCGGGGAGCTGTTTTTT; cdr3_aa: CASSSLAGGYTGELFF
cdr3_length: 17; d_call: .; clone_size: many; j_call: TRBJ2-3; v_call: TRBV24-1; cdr3_nt: TGTGCCACCAGTGACACGACAGGATCCTTCAGCACAGATACGCAGTATTTT; cdr3_aa: CATSDTTGSFSTDTQYF
cdr3_length: 14; d_call: TRBD2; clone_size: .; j_call: TRBJ2-7; v_call: TRBV20-1; cdr3_nt: TGCAGTGCTACCACTAGCGGGAGCGTCTCCGAGCAGTACTTC; cdr3_aa: CSATTSGSVSEQYF
cdr3_length: 14; d_call: .; clone_size: many; j_call: TRBJ1-2; v_call: TRBV2; cdr3_nt: TGTGCCAGCAGTACAGGGTCCGAGGGCTATGGCTACACCTTC; cdr3_aa: CASSTGSEGYGYTF
cdr3_length: 14; d_call: .; clone_size: many; j_call: TRBJ1-4; v_call: TRBV3-1; cdr3_nt: TGTGCCAGCAGCCAAGGACAGGCCCCTGAAAAACTGTTTTTT; cdr3_aa: CASSQGQAPEKLFF
cdr3_length: 14; d_call: .; clone_size: few; j_call: TRBJ2-4; v_call: TRBV11-2; cdr3_nt: TGTGCCAGCAGCCTCATACGTGCTGAAAACATTCAGTACTTC; cdr3_aa: CASSLIRAENIQYF
cdr3_length: 10; d_call: TRBD2; clone_size: few; j_call: TRBJ2-1; v_call: TRBV20-1; cdr3_nt: TGCAGTGCTAGAGCGGGAGGCAGGGTCTTC; cdr3_aa: CSARAGGRVF
cdr3_length: 11; d_call: .; clone_size: many; j_call: TRBJ2-5; v_call: TRBV10-3; cdr3_nt: TGTGCCATCAGGGCTACAGAGACCCAGTACTTC; cdr3_aa: CAIRATETQYF
cdr3_length: 16; d_call: .; clone_size: .; j_call: TRBJ2-3; v_call: TRBV4-1; cdr3_nt: TGCGCCAGCACCGCGAACGCGGGACCATCCACAGATACGCAGTATTTT; cdr3_aa: CASTANAGPSTDTQYF
cdr3_length: 12; d_call: .; clone_size: many; j_call: TRBJ1-2; v_call: TRBV29-1; cdr3_nt: TGCAGCGTTGACGACTGGGGGTATGGCTACACCTTC; cdr3_aa: CSVDDWGYGYTF
cdr3_length: 13; d_call: .; clone_size: .; j_call: TRBJ1-1; v_call: TRBV16; cdr3_nt: TGTGCCAGCAGCCAACGGACCGTCACTGAAGCTTTCTTT; cdr3_aa: CASSQRTVTEAFF
cdr3_length: 15; d_call: .; clone_size: .; j_call: TRBJ1-2; v_call: TRBV7-2; cdr3_nt: .; cdr3_aa: CASSLVGAGTAGSPF
cdr3_length: 13; d_call: .; clone_size: few; j_call: TRBJ1-1; v_call: TRBV20-1; cdr3_nt: TGCAGTGCTAGGATAGGAGCGAACACTGAAGCTTTCTTT; cdr3_aa: CSARIGANTEAFF
cdr3_length: 12; d_call: .; clone_size: many; j_call: TRBJ2-1; v_call: TRBV9; cdr3_nt: TGTGCCAGCAGCGCAGCGCGAGATGAGCAGTTCTTC; cdr3_aa: CASSAARDEQFF
cdr3_length: 16; d_call: TRBD1; clone_size: .; j_call: TRBJ1-5; v_call: TRBV19; cdr3_nt: TGTGCCAGTATGGGACAGGGGGGAGGTAGCAATCAGCCCCAGCATTTT; cdr3_aa: CASMGQGGGSNQPQHF
cdr3_length: 15; d_call: .; clone_size: many; j_call: TRBJ2-3; v_call: TRBV12-3/TRBV12-4; cdr3_nt: TGTGCCAGCAGTTTTAGGGGCAGACTCACAGATACGCAGTATTTT; cdr3_aa: CASSFRGRLTDTQYF
cdr3_length: 14; d_call: .; clone_size: .; j_call: TRBJ2-1; v_call: TRBV27; cdr3_nt: TGTGCCAGCGCGGACAGAAATTCCTACAATGAGCAGTTCTTC; cdr3_aa: CASADRNSYNEQFF
cdr3_length: 16; d_call: TRBD2; clone_size: .; j_call: TRBJ2-2; v_call: TRBV7-2; cdr3_nt: TGTGCCAGCAGCTGGGGACTAGCGGGAAACACCGGGGAGCTGTTTTTT; cdr3_aa: CASSWGLAGNTGELFF
cdr3_length: 16; d_call: TRBD1; clone_size: many; j_call: TRBJ2-7; v_call: TRBV5-6; cdr3_nt: TGTGCCAGCAGCTTAACGGTAGGACAGGGACACTACGAGCAGTACTTC; cdr3_aa: CASSLTVGQGHYEQYF
cdr3_length: 16; d_call: .; clone_size: .; j_call: TRBJ2-2; v_call: TRBV9; cdr3_nt: TGTGCCAGCAGCGTAGGAGGCGGTGGTAGCACCGGGGAGCTGTTTTTT; cdr3_aa: CASSVGGGGSTGELFF
cdr3_length: 14; d_call: .; clone_size: many; j_call: TRBJ1-5; v_call: TRBV30; cdr3_nt: TGTGCCTGGAGTAAGACGTCGAGCAATCAGCCCCAGCATTTT; cdr3_aa: CAWSKTSSNQPQHF
cdr3_length: 14; d_call: .; clone_size: many; j_call: TRBJ1-5; v_call: TRBV20-1; cdr3_nt: TGCAGTGCCGTCCGACAGGATAGCAATCAGCCCCAGCATTTT; cdr3_aa: CSAVRQDSNQPQHF
cdr3_length: 13; d_call: .; clone_size: many; j_call: TRBJ2-1; v_call: TRBV25-1; cdr3_nt: TGTGCCAGCAGTGAACAGGGCTACAATGAGCAGTTCTTC; cdr3_aa: CASSEQGYNEQFF
cdr3_length: 14; d_call: TRBD2; clone_size: many; j_call: TRBJ2-2; v_call: TRBV6-2/TRBV6-3; cdr3_nt: TGTGCCAGCAGACTAGCGGGAGGAGCCGGGGAGCTGTTTTTT; cdr3_aa: CASRLAGGAGELFF
cdr3_length: 13; d_call: .; clone_size: many; j_call: TRBJ1-2; v_call: TRBV12-5; cdr3_nt: TGTGCTAGTGGTTCCCTCGAGGGAGATGGCTACACCTTC; cdr3_aa: CASGSLEGDGYTF
cdr3_length: 13; d_call: TRBD1; clone_size: many; j_call: TRBJ2-7; v_call: TRBV20-1; cdr3_nt: TGCAGTGCTCGGGACAGGCAGGTCTACGAGCAGTACTTC; cdr3_aa: CSARDRQVYEQYF
cdr3_length: 14; d_call: TRBD1; clone_size: many; j_call: TRBJ2-7; v_call: TRBV6-4; cdr3_nt: TGTGCCAGCAGGCAGGGGGCCAAGTGGTACGAGCAGTACTTC; cdr3_aa: CASRQGAKWYEQYF
cdr3_length: 13; d_call: .; clone_size: many; j_call: TRBJ1-2; v_call: TRBV6-5; cdr3_nt: TGTGCCAGCAGTCTGCAGGGGAGAAAGGGCTACACCTTC; cdr3_aa: CASSLQGRKGYTF
cdr3_length: 17; d_call: TRBD2; clone_size: many; j_call: TRBJ2-1; v_call: TRBV19; cdr3_nt: TGTGCCAGTAGTACCCTAGCGGGGCGACCTTATTACAATGAGCAGTTCTTC; cdr3_aa: CASSTLAGRPYYNEQFF
cdr3_length: 19; d_call: TRBD2; clone_size: many; j_call: TRBJ2-3; v_call: TRBV12-3/TRBV12-4; cdr3_nt: TGTGCCAGCACGCCCGGGAGGGAGTTCTCCCCCCCGGGGGCAGATACGCAGTATTTT; cdr3_aa: CASTPGREFSPPGADTQYF
cdr3_length: 14; d_call: TRBD1; clone_size: many; j_call: TRBJ2-7; v_call: TRBV27; cdr3_nt: TGTGCCAGCAGTTTACCAGGGGGCTTCCACGAGCAGTACTTC; cdr3_aa: CASSLPGGFHEQYF
cdr3_length: 13; d_call: .; clone_size: many; j_call: TRBJ1-2; v_call: TRBV7-3; cdr3_nt: TGTGCCAGCAGCTACCCGGACAGATGGGGCTACACCTTC; cdr3_aa: CASSYPDRWGYTF
cdr3_length: 14; d_call: .; clone_size: many; j_call: TRBJ2-7; v_call: TRBV12-3/TRBV12-4; cdr3_nt: TGTGCCAGCAGTTTGCCCGAGCGGGCTTACGAGCAGTACTTC; cdr3_aa: CASSLPERAYEQYF